Following are 13 T cell receptor beta chains from one sample sequenced in a study of OX40 agonist ivuxolimab in advanced cancers. Sequenced by immunoSEQ multiplex PCR; TCRdb stores in-frame clones only, minus some. The sample lists 71,000 or so clones; over 90% were seen once. The source material was CD4+ or CD8+ T cells sorted from blood, sampled in a trial of the OX40 agonist ivuxolimab. The source of these receptors is an adult with an advanced solid tumor such as melanoma, head and neck, liver or kidney cancer.

Here the CDR3 reads CASSLETNEKLFF. CDR3 in DNA: TGCGCCAGCAGCTTGGAGACTAATGAAAAACTGTTTTTT. The chain links TRBV5-1 to TRBJ1-4; D call uncertain. The CDR3 covers 13 residues. Germline values: CDR1 SGHRS, CDR2 YFSETQ. Trimming took 0 bases from V and 2 from J, leaving 2 bases between them.

V gene TRBV10-3 combines with J gene TRBJ2-7; D is uncertain. Trimming removed 3 bases at V and 3 bases at J, with 15 bases between. The CDR3 extends over 15 amino acids. The germline V gene has CDR1 ENHRY and CDR2 SYGVKD. DNA of the CDR3: TGTGCCATCAGTGACCCGGATAGAATCAACTACGAGCAGTACTTC. Protein sequence: CAISDPDRINYEQYF.

The gene calls are TRBV6-5 and TRBJ2-5, with D possibly matching TRBD2 (6 bases). Germline V lookup: CDR1 MNHEY, CDR2 SVGAGI. V lost 3 bases and J 2 bases, leaving 10 bases between the germline ends. The CDR3 extends over 14 amino acids. CDR3 sequence: CASSYTGEQETQYF. For the CDR3, the DNA is TGTGCCAGCAGTTATACGGGGGAACAAGAGACCCAGTACTTC.

In this sample, this clone turned up once. This specimen includes other DNA sequences encoding the same CDR3. The V gene is TRBV19, the J gene TRBJ2-7; no firm D call. In germline, CDR1 is LNHDA, CDR2 SQIVND (reference sequence). With 5 bases removed from V and 1 base from J, the gap between germline ends came to 9 bases. The CDR3 has 13 amino acids. The CDR3: CASSAGPSYEQYF. CDR3 DNA: TGTGCCAGTAGTGCCGGACCGTCCTACGAGCAGTACTTC.

The chain is built from TRBV9 and TRBJ2-7, with D perhaps matching TRBD1 (7 bases). Trimming pared 3 bases from V and 5 bases from J, leaving 18 bases between. The CDR3 length is 15 residues. Germline V gene sequence: CDR1 SGDLS, CDR2 YYNGEE. The CDR3 loop is CASSAYGGQSDEQYF. The DNA for the CDR3 is TGTGCCAGCAGCGCCTACGGGGGACAGTCCGACGAGCAGTACTTC.

The gene calls are TRBV11-2 and TRBJ2-6; the D is unclear. The CDR3 spans 17 residues. Germline V gene lookup returns CDR1 SGHAT and CDR2 FQNNGV. With 2 bases removed from V and 0 bases from J, the gap between germline ends came to 11 bases. CDR3 bases: TGTGCCAGCAGCTTAAGTGGTTACGGCTCTGGGGCCAACGTCCTGACTTTC. This sequence encodes CASSLSGYGSGANVLTF.

The chain has TRBV13 and TRBJ2-7; 8 bases map to TRBD2. This CDR3 has 15 amino acids. The V segment lost 4 bases and the J segment 3 bases; nucleotides outside the gene matches: 8. The germline CDR1 and CDR2 sequences are PRHDT and FYEKMQ (reference sequence). The CDR3 DNA reads TGTGCCAGCAGCTCGGCTGGGACTAGTATCTACGAGCAGTACTTC. It is translated as CASSSAGTSIYEQYF.

This clone appeared once. This chain uses TRBV19 with TRBJ2-7; TRBD1 is a possible D gene (6 bases). The CDR3 runs to 13 residues. From germline, CDR1 is LNHDA and CDR2 SQIVND (reference sequence). Trimming stripped 1 base from V and 3 bases from J, with 7 bases between. The chain's CDR3 is CASSIGTVYEQYF. The CDR3 coding sequence is TGTGCCAGTAGTATAGGGACAGTCTACGAGCAGTACTTC.

The chain employs TRBV25-1 and TRBJ1-3, with unresolved D. Per germline, CDR1 MGHDK and CDR2 SYGVNS. V dropped 7 bases and J dropped 4 bases, with 2 bases sitting between them. This CDR3 comprises 10 residues. CDR3 loop: CASMGNTIYF. CDR3 bases: TGTGCCAGCATGGGAAACACCATATATTTT.

The chain joins TRBV7-9 to TRBJ2-2; TRBD2 aligns across 10 bases. The CDR3 contains 17 residues. The junction had 2 bases not matched to a gene; V was cut back by 0 bases and J by 1 base. In germline, CDR1 is SEHNR, CDR2 FQNEAQ (reference sequence). CDR3 nucleotides: TGTGCCAGCAGCTTAGCGGCTAGCGGGAGGAACACCGGGGAGCTGTTTTTT. Translated: CASSLAASGRNTGELFF.

The chain couples TRBV6-5 to TRBJ2-5; possible D gene TRBD1, 6 bases. V was pared by 6 bases and J by 2 bases, with 10 bases between. The germline CDR1 and CDR2 sequences are MNHEY and SVGAGI. CDR3 size: 13 residues. CDR3 amino acids: CASSGQTQETQYF. The CDR3 bases are TGTGCCAGCAGCGGACAGACTCAAGAGACCCAGTACTTC.

Concerning this clone: At the DNA level, this CDR3 is encoded by other sequences in the same sample as well. The V call is TRBV5-4, the J call TRBJ2-1; D is unclear. The CDR3 extends over 11 amino acids. Trimming shortened V by 4 bases and J by 6 bases, and 5 bases separated the two germline ends. The V gene's germline CDR1 is SGHNT and CDR2 YYREEE (reference sequence). The chain's CDR3 is CASSLSNEQFF. As DNA, the CDR3 is TGTGCCAGCAGCCTCAGCAATGAGCAGTTCTTC.

V gene TRBV27 combines with J gene TRBJ2-2; 9 bases agree with TRBD1. Germline CDR1 reads MNHEY; CDR2 reads SMNVEV (reference sequence). CDR3 size: 16 residues. Unmatched junction bases numbered 4, after V lost 1 base and J lost 4 bases. The CDR3 reads CASSLWGQGGTGELFF. CDR3 nucleotides: TGTGCCAGCAGTTTATGGGGACAGGGAGGCACCGGGGAGCTGTTTTTT.